This TCR beta chain was obtained from a study of metastatic and nonmetastatic thyroid tumors. TCRdb re-clonotyped the PCR reads via MiXCR. Of roughly 63,000 clones in the sample, 15% to 20% were seen once. Patients were all untreated before their thyroid surgery. This CDR3 has 13 amino acids. From germline, CDR1 is DFQATT and CDR2 SNEGSKA (reference sequence). J lost 5 bases, V lost 5 bases, and 6 bases had no gene match. Material: blood. The source is a male donor with papillary thyroid cancer or a benign thyroid nodule (not recorded which). Some clones in this sample may be carry-over from other donors' samples. The chain carries TRBV20-1 and TRBJ2-4; 7 nucleotides line up with TRBD2. This CDR3 is CSAPGGRENIQYF. The CDR3 DNA is TGCAGTGCTCCGGGGGGTAGGGAAAACATTCAGTACTTC.